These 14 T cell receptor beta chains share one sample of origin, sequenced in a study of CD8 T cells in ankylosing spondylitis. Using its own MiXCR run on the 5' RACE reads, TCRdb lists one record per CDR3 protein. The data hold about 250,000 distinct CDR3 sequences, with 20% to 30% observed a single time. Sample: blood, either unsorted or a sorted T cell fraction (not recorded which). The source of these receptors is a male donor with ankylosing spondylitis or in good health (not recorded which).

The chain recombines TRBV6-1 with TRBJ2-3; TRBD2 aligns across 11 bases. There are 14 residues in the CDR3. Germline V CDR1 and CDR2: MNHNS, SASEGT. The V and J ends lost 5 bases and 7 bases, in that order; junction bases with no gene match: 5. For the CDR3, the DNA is TGTGCCAGCAGTACGACTAGCGGGGCAAATACGCAGTATTTT. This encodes CASSTTSGANTQYF.

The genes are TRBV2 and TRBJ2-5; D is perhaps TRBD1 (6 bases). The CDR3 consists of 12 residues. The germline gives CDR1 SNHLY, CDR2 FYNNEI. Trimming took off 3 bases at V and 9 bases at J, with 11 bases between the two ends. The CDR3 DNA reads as TGTGCCAGCAGTGAGAGGGGGACGGCCCAGTACTTC. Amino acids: CASSERGTAQYF.

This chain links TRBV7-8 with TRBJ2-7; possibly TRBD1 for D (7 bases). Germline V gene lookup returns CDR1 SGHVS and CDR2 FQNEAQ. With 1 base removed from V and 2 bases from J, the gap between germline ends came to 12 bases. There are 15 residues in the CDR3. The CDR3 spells CASSLVSRGAYEQYF. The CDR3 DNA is TGTGCCAGCAGCTTAGTTTCCAGGGGGGCCTACGAGCAGTACTTC.

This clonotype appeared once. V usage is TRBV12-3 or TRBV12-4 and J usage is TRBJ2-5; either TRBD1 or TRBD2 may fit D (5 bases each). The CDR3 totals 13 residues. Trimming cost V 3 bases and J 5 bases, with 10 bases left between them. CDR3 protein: CASSFGGWETQYF. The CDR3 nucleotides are TGTGCCAGCAGTTTTGGGGGTTGGGAGACCCAGTACTTC.

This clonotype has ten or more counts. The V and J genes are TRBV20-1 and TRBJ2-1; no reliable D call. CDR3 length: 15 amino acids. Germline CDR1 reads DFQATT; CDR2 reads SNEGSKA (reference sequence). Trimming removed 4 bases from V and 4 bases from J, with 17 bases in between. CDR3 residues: CSATTRLLRYNEQFF. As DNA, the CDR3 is TGCAGTGCTACGACCCGCCTACTAAGATACAATGAGCAGTTCTTC.

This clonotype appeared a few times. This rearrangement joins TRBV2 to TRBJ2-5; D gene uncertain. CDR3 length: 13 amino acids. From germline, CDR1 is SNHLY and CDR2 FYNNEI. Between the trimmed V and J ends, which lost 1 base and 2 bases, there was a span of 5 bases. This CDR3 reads CASSEDQQETQYF. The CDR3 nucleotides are TGTGCCAGCAGTGAAGATCAGCAAGAGACCCAGTACTTC.

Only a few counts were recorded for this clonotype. In nucleotides, the CDR3 is TGTGCCATCAGTGCGACAGCTCGTAACTATGGCTACACCTTC. This encodes CAISATARNYGYTF. The chain uses TRBV10-3 and TRBJ1-2; weak D call: TRBD1 (5 bases). V lost 4 bases, J lost 1 base, and 10 bases lay in between. CDR3 length: 14 residues. From germline, CDR1 is ENHRY and CDR2 SYGVKD.

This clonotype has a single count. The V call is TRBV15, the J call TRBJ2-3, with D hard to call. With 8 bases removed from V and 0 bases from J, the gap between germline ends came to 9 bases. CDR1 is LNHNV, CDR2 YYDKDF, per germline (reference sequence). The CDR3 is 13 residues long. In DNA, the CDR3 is TGTGCCACCCTCCAGCCGAGCACAGATACGCAGTATTTT. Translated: CATLQPSTDTQYF.

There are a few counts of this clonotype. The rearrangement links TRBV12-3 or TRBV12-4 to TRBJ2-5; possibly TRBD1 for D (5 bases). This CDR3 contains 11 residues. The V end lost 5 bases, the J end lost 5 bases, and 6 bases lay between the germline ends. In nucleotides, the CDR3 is TGTGCCAGCAGTGGGGCTGAGACCCAGTACTTC. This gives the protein CASSGAETQYF.

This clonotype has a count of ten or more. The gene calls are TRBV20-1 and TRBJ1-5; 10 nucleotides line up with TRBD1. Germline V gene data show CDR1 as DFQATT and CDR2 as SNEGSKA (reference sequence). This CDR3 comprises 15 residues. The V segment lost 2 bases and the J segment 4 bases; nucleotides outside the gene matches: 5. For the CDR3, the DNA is TGCAGTGCTAGAACGAGACAGGGGGCAAATCAGCCCCAGCATTTT. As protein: CSARTRQGANQPQHF.

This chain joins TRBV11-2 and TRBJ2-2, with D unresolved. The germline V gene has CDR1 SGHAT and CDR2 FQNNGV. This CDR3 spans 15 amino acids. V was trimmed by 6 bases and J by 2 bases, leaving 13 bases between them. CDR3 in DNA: TGTGCCAGCAGTCAGTACGCCCAAAACACCGGGGAGCTGTTTTTT. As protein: CASSQYAQNTGELFF.

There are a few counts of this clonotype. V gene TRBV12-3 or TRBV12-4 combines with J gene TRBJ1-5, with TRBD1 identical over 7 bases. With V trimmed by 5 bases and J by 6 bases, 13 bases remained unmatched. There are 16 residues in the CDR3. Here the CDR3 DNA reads TGTGCCAGCAGTAAGGAGGTAGGGGGCACGGCTCAGCCCCAGCATTTT. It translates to CASSKEVGGTAQPQHF.

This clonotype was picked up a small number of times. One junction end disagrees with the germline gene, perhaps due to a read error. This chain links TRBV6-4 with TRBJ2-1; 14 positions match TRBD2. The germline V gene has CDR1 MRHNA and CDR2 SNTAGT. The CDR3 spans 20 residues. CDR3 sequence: CATSRRGLAGDSSSYNEQFF. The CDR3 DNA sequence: TGTGCCACCAGTCGGAGGGGACTAGCGGGGGACTCGAGCTCCTACAATGAGCAGTTCTTC.

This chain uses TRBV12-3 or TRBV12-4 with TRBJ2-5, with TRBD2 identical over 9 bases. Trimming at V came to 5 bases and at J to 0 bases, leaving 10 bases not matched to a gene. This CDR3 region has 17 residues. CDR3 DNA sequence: TGTGCCAGCAGTCCGACTAGCGGCTCAAAGTACCAAGAGACCCAGTACTTC. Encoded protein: CASSPTSGSKYQETQYF.